This TCR beta chain was profiled in a study of T cell responses to AZD1222 COVID-19 vaccine. Study as a whole: Recipients boosted at about 4 weeks or about 12 weeks are pooled.

Profiling relied on immunoSEQ multiplex PCR, and the TCRdb table lists in-frame clones only, not all of them. In the table there are 110,000 or so clones, 88% of which are singletons. Study findings and constraints: Repertoire samples came only from after the peak T cell response.

This clone was recorded a few times. Antigen specificity is unknown. The sequences come from peripheral blood, collected on day 0 of AZD1222 vaccination. The sequence derives from an adult in good health.

The CDR3 DNA is TGTGCCAGCAGCTTAGCAGTGATGAACACTGAAGCTTTCTTT. Its protein product is CASSLAVMNTEAFF. V is TRBV7-9 and J is TRBJ1-1; D remains unclear. Germline assignment: CDR1 SEHNR and CDR2 FQNEAQ (reference sequence). V was trimmed by 0 bases and J by 0 bases, leaving 5 bases between them. This CDR3 region has 14 residues.